This note documents a single TCR beta chain sequence. What antigen it recognizes has not been identified. The sample holds no much larger clone one base away, and base qualities are not on file. The TCR beta CDR3 regions were amplified from the RNA transcripts. A first-round RT-PCR of the TCR CDR3 used the HTBI primer set with the Qiagen OneStep RT-PCR kit. The libraries were constructed in a second round of multiplex PCR and then size-selected and purified. Sequencing of the libraries was done on an Illumina HiSeq2000 using paired-end 100 bp reads. Processing in the source paper ran as follows. SOAPnuke was used to process the raw data, removing reads that contained adapters or uncalled bases, had a mean Phred below 15, or lacked an exact match to the constant primer or identifier. COPE v1.2.5 was used to merge the high-quality paired reads, and each unique nucleotide sequence was defined as a clonotype. MiTCR v1.1 was used to align clonotypes to the IMGT TRBV, TRBD and TRBJ reference segments. The analysis included only V-J combinations with a frequency above 0.0001, which together covered 99% to 99.2% of the repertoires. The TCS score was defined as the ratio of F50 (clonal expansion) to E x V (chaos), calculated using BLOSUM62-based TCRdist between CDR3 peptides within each V-J. Welch's t-statistics and random forest reduced roughly 540 V-J features to roughly 13, which were used in a naive Bayes classifier (R e1071). The public reads were quality trimmed at Q25 with fastp and then assembled into clones with MiXCR by TCRdb, keeping productive beta chains. Each entry is one CDR3 protein sequence, shown with its most common DNA and genes. In this record, the V and J calls reflect TCRdb's handling and not the investigators' own analysis. Here the sample has 350,000 to 450,000 distinct CDR3 sequences; over 12% occur a single time. Clones ranked in the top ten supply approximately 29% of the sample.

CDR1 and CDR2 are drawn from the germline V gene: SGHRS, YFSETQ. The CDR3 numbers 15 residues from cysteine through phenylalanine. The only DNA kept is the CDR3, 45 bases in frame from the first base. Trimming removed 7 bases from V and 3 bases from J, leaving 20 bases between the germline ends. The entry originates in a study of T cells in Graves' hyperthyroidism and ophthalmopathy (dated by TCRdb to between 2018 and 2020). In terms of the full investigation: Peripheral blood was sampled at the time of initial diagnosis, prior to any treatment. A discovery cohort of about 100 patients, roughly 43 with Graves' ophthalmopathy and approximately 60 with stable Graves' hyperthyroidism, was used to find distinguishing TCR V-J signatures. Whether ophthalmopathy could be predicted prospectively was tested in an independent validation cohort made up of roughly 20 hyperthyroidism patients plus 17 patients who later progressed to ophthalmopathy. The approximately 100 discovery patients were randomly divided into training and test sets at a 7:3 ratio. Thyroid tissue and blood T-cell repertoires from six Graves' hyperthyroidism patients were also compared in the study. Once sampling was done, hyperthyroidism patients were given methimazole at a starting dose of 30 mg daily, whereas ophthalmopathy patients were given high-dose intravenous methylprednisolone. TCR Vbeta CDR3 sequencing of fewer than 150 peripheral blood samples (over 40 ophthalmopathy, 75 to 80 hyperthyroidism and 17 progressor patients) is reported in the paper. What the authors observed across the whole study: No statistical method was used to set the sample size in advance, and investigators knew the group allocation. Ophthalmopathy was separated from stable hyperthyroidism by a 13 V-J signature model, with approximately 89% sensitivity and approximately 81% specificity obtained in cross-validation and 80%/75% obtained in testing. In validation, the model predicted progression to ophthalmopathy with approximately 71% sensitivity and 72% to 85% specificity, a median of about six months before onset. Most expanded thyroid clonotypes (frequency above 0.001) were also detected in blood, suggesting blood repertoires may reflect thyroid immune responses.

Moderately to severely active disease, a Clinical Activity Score of at least 3, a NOSPECS grade of at least 4, and a duration under 3 months were present in ophthalmopathy patients. The study excluded patients with uncontrolled infections, other autoimmune diseases, pregnancy or lactation. Diagnoses were established on the basis of clinical symptoms, serum thyroxine and TRAb, thyroid ultrasound, and orbital computed tomography. PBMCs were separated from approximately 10 ml of fresh peripheral blood using Ficoll-Paque density gradient centrifugation. Total RNA was extracted with Trizol reagent, and quality was checked on an Agilent 2100 Bioanalyzer.

The clonotype originates from a man aged 50 to 60 with Graves' ophthalmopathy. The chain couples TRBV5-1 to TRBJ2-7; the D segment might be TRBD1 or TRBD2, since each matches 5 bases. Sequences were obtained from blood. This receptor has the CDR3 CASLAGARAGYEQYF. The sequence in DNA is TGCGCCAGCCTAGCCGGGGCTAGGGCGGGCTACGAGCAGTACTTC.